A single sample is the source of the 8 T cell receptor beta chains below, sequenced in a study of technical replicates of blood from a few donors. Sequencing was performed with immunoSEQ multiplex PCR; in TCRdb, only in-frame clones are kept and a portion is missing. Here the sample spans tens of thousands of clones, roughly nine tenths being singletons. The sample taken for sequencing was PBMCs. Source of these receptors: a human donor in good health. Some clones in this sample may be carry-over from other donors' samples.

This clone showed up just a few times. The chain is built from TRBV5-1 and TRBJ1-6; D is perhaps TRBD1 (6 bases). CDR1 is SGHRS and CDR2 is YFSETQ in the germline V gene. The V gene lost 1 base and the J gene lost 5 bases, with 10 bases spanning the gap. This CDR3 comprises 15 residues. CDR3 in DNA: TGCGCCAGCAGCTTGCTGGGACACGATAATTCACCCCTCCACTTT. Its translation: CASSLLGHDNSPLHF.

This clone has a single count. The CDR3 DNA reads TGCGCCAGCAGCTTGCTAGCGGGGGTAGCAGATACGCAGTATTTT. Protein sequence: CASSLLAGVADTQYF. The rearrangement links TRBV5-1 to TRBJ2-3; 10 bases agree with TRBD2. The length of the CDR3 is 15 residues. The junction had 3 bases not matched to a gene; V was cut back by 1 base and J by 4 bases. Germline assignment: CDR1 SGHRS and CDR2 YFSETQ.

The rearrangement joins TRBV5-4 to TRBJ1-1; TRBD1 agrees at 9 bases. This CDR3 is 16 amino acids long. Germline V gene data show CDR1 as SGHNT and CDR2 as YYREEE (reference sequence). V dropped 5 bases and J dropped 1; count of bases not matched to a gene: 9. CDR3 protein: CASSGTGREWNTEAFF. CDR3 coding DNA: TGTGCCAGCAGTGGGACAGGGCGGGAGTGGAACACTGAAGCTTTCTTT. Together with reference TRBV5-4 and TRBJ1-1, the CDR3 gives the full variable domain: ETGVTQSPTHLIKTRGQQVTLRCSSQSGHNTVSWYQQALGQGPQFIFQYYREEENGRGNFPPRFSGLQFPNYSSELNVNALELDDSALYLCASSGTGREWNTEAFFGQGTRLTVV.

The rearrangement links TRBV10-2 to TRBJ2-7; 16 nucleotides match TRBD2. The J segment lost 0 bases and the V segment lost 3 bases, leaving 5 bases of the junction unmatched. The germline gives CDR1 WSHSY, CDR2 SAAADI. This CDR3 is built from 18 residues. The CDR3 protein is CASSEAGLAGGSSYEQYF. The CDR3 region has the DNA TGCGCCAGCAGTGAAGCGGGACTAGCGGGGGGGAGCTCCTACGAGCAGTACTTC.

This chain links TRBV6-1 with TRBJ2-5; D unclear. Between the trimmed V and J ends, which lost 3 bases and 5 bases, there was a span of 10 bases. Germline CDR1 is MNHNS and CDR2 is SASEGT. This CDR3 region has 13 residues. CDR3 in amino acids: CASSERLRETQYF. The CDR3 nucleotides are TGTGCCAGCAGTGAGCGCCTGCGGGAGACCCAGTACTTC.

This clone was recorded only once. The CDR3 loop is CASSPGTGGINSGNTIYF. CDR3 bases: TGTGCCAGCAGCCCCGGGACAGGGGGCATTAACTCTGGAAACACCATATATTTT. The V and J genes are TRBV5-4 and TRBJ1-3; 12 bases are a match to TRBD1. CDR3 length: 18 amino acids. Germline V lookup: CDR1 SGHNT, CDR2 YYREEE (reference sequence). V shed 4 bases and J 0 bases; nucleotides not matched to a gene: 8.

CDR3 bases: TGTGCCAGCGAAAAGGGACTCACCGGGGAGCTGTTTTTT. It translates to CASEKGLTGELFF. This chain connects TRBV7-2 to TRBJ2-2; D might be TRBD2 (6 bases). The CDR3 length is 13 residues. V was pared by 8 bases and J by 4 bases, with 11 bases between. CDR1 is SGHTA and CDR2 is FQGNSA in the germline V gene.

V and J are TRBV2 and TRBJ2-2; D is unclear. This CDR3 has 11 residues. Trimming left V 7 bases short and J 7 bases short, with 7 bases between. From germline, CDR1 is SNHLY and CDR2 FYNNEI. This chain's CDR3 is CASTGGGELFF. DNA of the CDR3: TGTGCCAGCACGGGTGGCGGGGAGCTGTTTTTT.